This TCR beta chain was observed in a study of blood T cell repertoires in COVID-19. Turning to the study itself: Specimens from acute and convalescent COVID-19 originated in the United States, Italy and Spain. T cells, B-cell-depleted T cells, or PBMCs supplied cDNA or gDNA.

Per the original methods: Amplification from reference gene primers served as the basis for estimated nucleated cell counts. TCRdb's copy holds only in-frame clones and misses some; the assay was immunoSEQ multiplex PCR. V and J calls and clone size come straight from that table; D and trimming were deduced from the DNA. Of roughly 250,000 clones in the sample, over 80% were seen once. Germline values: CDR1 SGDLS, CDR2 YYNGEE. The CDR3 is 15 residues long. J was trimmed by 5 bases and V by 0 bases; bases with no gene match: 6. This chain uses TRBV9 with TRBJ2-5; 8 bases align to TRBD2. Sequencing input: peripheral blood. This receptor was identified in a woman aged 40 to 49 with acute or convalescent COVID-19. CDR3 amino acids: CASSVGDGGAETQYF. Written as DNA, the CDR3 is TGTGCCAGCAGCGTAGGGGACGGGGGGGCGGAGACCCAGTACTTC. The full variable domain, its missing parts supplied by reference TRBV9 and TRBJ2-5, is DSGVTQTPKHLITATGQRVTLRCSPRSGDLSVYWYQQSLDQGLQFLIQYYNGEERAKGNILERFSAQQFPDLHSELNLSSLELGDSALYFCASSVGDGGAETQYFGPGTRLLVL.